This TCR beta chain derives from a study of cytotoxic CD8 clonotypes in ibrutinib-treated CLL. Study-wide findings and caveats: At ibrutinib response, clonality increased, and at progression it declined back toward baseline.

Some clones are missing from TCRdb's copy, which holds only in-frame ones; the method was immunoSEQ multiplex PCR. The data contain about 140,000 clones, over 75% of them seen just once; the ten biggest clones take up roughly 7.2%. In the case of this clone: The antigen remains unidentified.

CDR1 WNHNN and CDR2 SYGVQD come from the germline V gene (reference sequence). V lost 0 bases, J lost 6 bases, and 18 bases lay in between. The CDR3 covers 17 residues. The gene calls are TRBV10-1 and TRBJ2-1, with D uncertain. The material sequenced was PBMCs, taken after 36 months of ibrutinib treatment. The sequence derives from a human donor with chronic lymphocytic leukemia. CDR3 protein: CASSESGSTRAVNEQFF. Written as DNA, the CDR3 is TGCGCCAGCAGTGAGTCAGGGTCCACACGGGCCGTCAATGAGCAGTTCTTC.